The rows below give T cell receptor beta chains drawn from one sample of a study of blood T cell repertoires in COVID-19. This table comes from immunoSEQ multiplex PCR, and its TCRdb copy is limited to in-frame clones, with some not included. Counted here are 9,000 to 10,000 clones, around 80% occurring once; the ten biggest clones make up 30% to 45%. Sequencing input: peripheral blood. These receptors originate from a human donor in a cohort sampled during active COVID-19. CDR3s include the opening cysteine and the closing phenylalanine or tryptophan. The order of the fields is D gene, V gene, clone size, J gene, CDR3 protein, CDR3 DNA. A D gene is named only where the DNA matches it firmly. A clone size is listed for some rows: how often the clone was seen (once, few, many), or a class if it is expanded.

d_call: TRBD1
v_call: TRBV9
clone_size: once
j_call: TRBJ1-3
cdr3_aa: CASSVKQGTGNTIYF
cdr3_nt: TGTGCCAGCAGCGTCAAACAGGGGACTGGAAACACCATATATTTT

d_call: -
v_call: TRBV7-2
clone_size: -
j_call: TRBJ1-5
cdr3_aa: CASSLGGRVNQPQHF
cdr3_nt: TGTGCCAGCAGCTTAGGGGGCAGGGTCAATCAGCCCCAGCATTTT

d_call: TRBD1
v_call: TRBV6-5
clone_size: -
j_call: TRBJ2-7
cdr3_aa: CASRSGQVNSYEQYF
cdr3_nt: TGTGCCAGCAGAAGTGGACAGGTAAACTCCTACGAGCAGTACTTC

d_call: TRBD2
v_call: TRBV7-3
clone_size: once
j_call: TRBJ2-5
cdr3_aa: CASSLSGEQETQYF
cdr3_nt: TGTGCCAGCAGCTTGAGCGGGGAACAAGAGACCCAGTACTTC

d_call: -
v_call: TRBV5-1
clone_size: few
j_call: TRBJ1-2
cdr3_aa: CASAPSGPNYGYTF
cdr3_nt: TGCGCCAGCGCCCCGTCTGGGCCTAACTATGGCTACACCTTC

d_call: TRBD1
v_call: TRBV7-9
clone_size: -
j_call: TRBJ2-7
cdr3_aa: CASSLAGQVGEQYF
cdr3_nt: TGTGCCAGCAGCTTAGCCGGACAGGTAGGCGAGCAGTACTTC

d_call: -
v_call: TRBV4-3
clone_size: -
j_call: TRBJ2-7
cdr3_aa: CASSQGYTNYEQYF
cdr3_nt: TGCGCCAGCAGCCAAGGTTACACTAATTACGAGCAGTACTTC

d_call: -
v_call: TRBV5-8
clone_size: -
j_call: TRBJ2-5
cdr3_aa: CASSLRGQETQYF
cdr3_nt: TGTGCCAGCAGCTTGCGAGGGCAAGAGACCCAGTACTTC

d_call: -
v_call: TRBV19
clone_size: -
j_call: TRBJ1-5
cdr3_aa: CASSIQGGHSNQPQHF
cdr3_nt: TGTGCCAGTAGTATTCAGGGAGGGCATAGCAATCAGCCCCAGCATTTT

d_call: -
v_call: TRBV3-1/TRBV3-2
clone_size: -
j_call: TRBJ2-7
cdr3_aa: CASSSRGGDYEQYF
cdr3_nt: TGTGCCAGCAGCTCCCGTGGCGGGGATTACGAGCAGTACTTC

d_call: -
v_call: TRBV6-2/TRBV6-3
clone_size: -
j_call: TRBJ1-1
cdr3_aa: CASSYPSGGANAEAFF
cdr3_nt: TGTGCCAGCAGTTATCCCAGCGGGGGGGCGAATGCGGAAGCTTTCTTT

d_call: -
v_call: TRBV6-2/TRBV6-3
clone_size: -
j_call: TRBJ1-1
cdr3_aa: CASSSVNTEAFF
cdr3_nt: TGTGCCAGCAGTTCAGTGAACACTGAAGCTTTCTTT

d_call: TRBD1
v_call: TRBV7-2
clone_size: -
j_call: TRBJ2-5
cdr3_aa: CASSSARDRLYQETQYF
cdr3_nt: TGTGCCAGCAGCTCAGCTCGGGACAGGTTGTACCAAGAGACCCAGTACTTC

d_call: -
v_call: TRBV3-1/TRBV3-2
clone_size: -
j_call: TRBJ1-2
cdr3_aa: CASSQGLYGYTF
cdr3_nt: TGTGCCAGCAGCCAAGGGCTCTATGGCTACACCTTC

d_call: -
v_call: TRBV12-3/TRBV12-4
clone_size: -
j_call: TRBJ2-3
cdr3_aa: CASSLLTDTQYF
cdr3_nt: TGTGCCAGCAGCCTACTTACAGATACGCAGTATTTT

d_call: -
v_call: TRBV7-9
clone_size: -
j_call: TRBJ1-2
cdr3_aa: CASSLPYEGGYTF
cdr3_nt: TGTGCCAGCAGCTTACCCTACGAGGGAGGCTACACCTTC

d_call: TRBD2
v_call: TRBV5-4
clone_size: once
j_call: TRBJ2-7
cdr3_aa: CASSQGLAGAYSYEQYF
cdr3_nt: TGTGCCAGCAGCCAGGGACTAGCGGGGGCCTATTCCTACGAGCAGTACTTC

d_call: -
v_call: TRBV6-1
clone_size: -
j_call: TRBJ2-5
cdr3_aa: CASSDTNTQYF
cdr3_nt: TGTGCCAGCAGTGATACTAACACCCAGTACTTC

d_call: -
v_call: TRBV20-1
clone_size: -
j_call: TRBJ2-7
cdr3_aa: CSASYIDEQYF
cdr3_nt: TGCAGTGCTAGTTATATCGACGAGCAGTACTTC

d_call: -
v_call: TRBV5-1
clone_size: -
j_call: TRBJ2-6
cdr3_aa: CASSSVTGLSGANVLTF
cdr3_nt: TGCGCCAGCAGCTCTGTTACAGGGCTTTCTGGGGCCAACGTCCTGACTTTC

d_call: TRBD1
v_call: TRBV2
clone_size: -
j_call: TRBJ2-7
cdr3_aa: CASLQDRGISYEQYF
cdr3_nt: TGTGCCAGCCTGCAAGACAGGGGGATTTCCTACGAGCAGTACTTC

d_call: -
v_call: TRBV11-2
clone_size: few
j_call: TRBJ1-5
cdr3_aa: CASSLGGRGNQPQHF
cdr3_nt: TGTGCCAGCAGCTTAGGGGGGCGAGGCAATCAGCCCCAGCATTTT

d_call: -
v_call: TRBV7-2
clone_size: -
j_call: TRBJ2-5
cdr3_aa: CASTGFPKVGGQETQYF
cdr3_nt: TGTGCCAGCACCGGATTTCCGAAGGTCGGGGGACAAGAGACCCAGTACTTC

d_call: -
v_call: TRBV9
clone_size: -
j_call: TRBJ1-2
cdr3_aa: CASSVTPSGDGYTF
cdr3_nt: TGTGCCAGCAGCGTTACCCCGTCAGGTGACGGCTACACCTTC

d_call: TRBD1
v_call: TRBV2
clone_size: -
j_call: TRBJ2-7
cdr3_aa: CASLAGTGGSYEQYF
cdr3_nt: TGTGCCAGCCTTGCCGGGACAGGGGGCTCCTACGAGCAGTACTTC

d_call: TRBD2
v_call: TRBV5-1
clone_size: -
j_call: TRBJ2-2
cdr3_aa: CASSRGTSGGPNTGELFF
cdr3_nt: TGCGCCAGCAGCCGCGGGACTAGCGGGGGACCGAACACCGGGGAGCTGTTTTTT

d_call: TRBD1
v_call: TRBV11-1
clone_size: once
j_call: TRBJ2-7
cdr3_aa: CASSFQPGTASYEQYF
cdr3_nt: TGTGCCAGCAGCTTTCAACCCGGGACAGCATCCTACGAGCAGTACTTC

d_call: -
v_call: TRBV4-1
clone_size: -
j_call: TRBJ1-5
cdr3_aa: CASSQYLAENQPQHF
cdr3_nt: TGCGCCAGCAGCCAATATCTGGCAGAAAATCAGCCCCAGCATTTT

d_call: -
v_call: TRBV3-1/TRBV3-2
clone_size: -
j_call: TRBJ2-5
cdr3_aa: CASLGLSQETQYF
cdr3_nt: TGTGCCAGCCTGGGGCTATCTCAAGAGACCCAGTACTTC

d_call: -
v_call: TRBV19
clone_size: -
j_call: TRBJ2-7
cdr3_aa: CASAGTWGSEQYF
cdr3_nt: TGTGCCAGCGCCGGGACATGGGGGAGTGAGCAGTACTTC

d_call: -
v_call: TRBV6-1
clone_size: -
j_call: TRBJ1-4
cdr3_aa: CASSEITGTTEKLFF
cdr3_nt: TGTGCCAGCAGTGAAATAACAGGAACTACCGAAAAACTGTTTTTT

d_call: -
v_call: TRBV5-4
clone_size: -
j_call: TRBJ2-2
cdr3_aa: CASSLGVTRGITGELFF
cdr3_nt: TGTGCCAGCAGCTTGGGGGTGACGCGGGGAATCACCGGGGAGCTGTTTTTT

d_call: TRBD2
v_call: TRBV14
clone_size: -
j_call: TRBJ2-5
cdr3_aa: CASSQDTAGGRPQYF
cdr3_nt: TGTGCCAGCAGCCAAGATACAGCGGGGGGGCGGCCCCAGTACTTC